This record covers a single TCR beta chain. Its antigen is not known. The data belong to a study of type 1 and type 2 diabetes patients. Losses at the gene ends were 0 bases for V and 0 bases for J; bases not matched to a gene: 8. The CDR3 length is 17 residues. Germline CDR1 and CDR2: LNHNV and YYDKDF (reference sequence). Amplification started from genomic DNA. The TCR beta CDR3 region was amplified using 30 forward and 13 reverse primers. TCRdb re-called the multiplex PCR reads through MiXCR, storing one row per CDR3 protein. The sample holds more than 250,000 distinct CDR3 sequences, approximately 45% seen once. Study-level results: Type 1 diabetes repertoires were significantly less diverse than type 2 diabetes ones.

What was sequenced was peripheral blood mononuclear cells (PBMCs). The chain joins TRBV15 to TRBJ2-7; 7 bases map to TRBD2. This receptor was obtained from a man aged 18 to 30 with type 2 diabetes. The CDR3 protein is CATSREGGKGSSYEQYF. CDR3 nucleotide sequence: TGTGCCACCAGCAGAGAGGGGGGGAAGGGAAGCTCCTACGAGCAGTACTTC.